Listed here are 13 T cell receptor beta chains from one sample, sequenced in a study of blood T cells in healthy people across ages. It was with a sample-barcoded 5' primer and a J-beta primer mix that a second PCR of roughly 7 to 12 cycles was run. TCRdb reprocessed the 5' RACE reads via MiXCR and lists one record per CDR3 protein. The sample yields about 570,000 distinct CDR3 sequences, 25% to 30% seen once. Sequenced: blood. Receptors originate from a woman aged 70-85 years in good health.

This clonotype appeared a few times. The V gene is TRBV27, the J gene TRBJ2-1; D may be TRBD2 (6 bases). The CDR3 runs 11 residues. Germline V gene data show CDR1 as MNHEY and CDR2 as SMNVEV (reference sequence). V gave up 5 bases and J gave up 14 bases, with 13 bases separating them. The CDR3 here is CASSAFGGEFF. In nucleotides, the CDR3 is TGTGCCAGCAGTGCCTTTGGAGGGGAGTTCTTC.

V and J are TRBV5-1 and TRBJ2-2; TRBD2 is a possible D gene (5 bases). CDR1 is SGHRS and CDR2 is YFSETQ in the germline V gene. The CDR3 has 15 residues. Trimming took off 4 bases at V and 4 bases at J, with 14 bases between the two ends. The CDR3 coding sequence is TGCGCCAGCAGCCCCAATCCGGACTTCACCGGGGAGCTGTTTTTT. Translated: CASSPNPDFTGELFF.

Comments on this clonotype: This may arise from a read error, as a much more abundant clone is one base away. J is TRBJ1-1 and V is TRBV7-2; D is perhaps TRBD1 (5 bases). V was clipped by 1 base and J by 5 bases, with 11 bases between them. Germline V gene data show CDR1 as SGHTA and CDR2 as FQGNSA. This CDR3 is built from 14 residues. CDR3 protein: CASSLVGGTTEAFF. The CDR3 nucleotides are TGTGCCAGCAGCTTAGTTGGGGGGACGACTGAAGCTTTCTTT.

This clonotype was counted only a few times. This chain joins TRBV4-3 and TRBJ2-5; D is tentatively TRBD1 or TRBD2 (5 bases each). The CDR3 has 14 residues. The ends were cut back, 0 bases at V and 4 bases at J, with 9 bases in the middle. CDR1 is LGHNA and CDR2 is YSLEER in the germline V gene. The CDR3, as DNA: TGCGCCAGCAGCCAAGATCTGGGGACAGAGACCCAGTACTTC. As protein: CASSQDLGTETQYF.

In its sample, this clonotype was seen a few times. The rearrangement links TRBV7-8 to TRBJ2-7; no clear D. Deletions cut 4 bases from V and 4 bases from J, with 17 bases between. The CDR3 is made up of 15 amino acids. The germline gives CDR1 SGHVS, CDR2 FQNEAQ. For the CDR3, the DNA is TGTGCCAGCAGCTCCCGTCTTGAGCTGTCGTACGAGCAGTACTTC. Translation gives CASSSRLELSYEQYF.

The chain joins TRBV7-2 to TRBJ2-3; D gene uncertain. CDR3 size: 14 residues. Germline loops: CDR1 SGHTA, CDR2 FQGNSA. The ends were cut back, 3 bases at V and 4 bases at J, with 11 bases in the middle. The DNA of the CDR3 is TGTGCCAGCAGCTTTCAGGTGACCTCAGATACGCAGTATTTT. Translation: CASSFQVTSDTQYF.

The chain couples TRBV3-1 to TRBJ2-2, with D uncertain. Germline assignment: CDR1 LGHDT and CDR2 YNNKEL (reference sequence). V was pared by 4 bases and J by 3 bases, with 9 bases between. This CDR3 spans 14 amino acids. CDR3 coding DNA: TGTGCCAGCAGCCGGCGAAGCTACACCGGGGAGCTGTTTTTT. The encoded protein is CASSRRSYTGELFF.

The chain is built from TRBV20-1 and TRBJ1-2, with TRBD1 identical over 8 bases. Germline CDR1 and CDR2: DFQATT and SNEGSKA (reference sequence). There are 12 residues in the CDR3. With V trimmed by 4 bases and J by 13 bases, 11 bases remained unmatched. CDR3 sequence: CSATTGATRRTF. The DNA of the CDR3 is TGCAGTGCTACGACAGGGGCTACGAGGCGCACCTTC.

In its sample, this clonotype was seen a few times. The chain combines TRBV4-3 with TRBJ1-4; D unresolved. The CDR3 spans 15 residues. Looked up from germline, CDR1 is LGHNA and CDR2 is YSLEER. Trimming pared 4 bases from V and 7 bases from J, leaving 16 bases between. CDR3 coding DNA: TGCGCCAGCAGCCGCCAACAGAGTTCCACTGAAAAACTGTTTTTT. Translation gives CASSRQQSSTEKLFF.

This clonotype was counted ten times or more. The chain has TRBV11-3 and TRBJ1-4; no clear D gene. The CDR3 spans 14 residues. Trimming removed 5 bases from V and 9 bases from J, with 16 bases in between. The V gene's germline CDR1 is SGHNT and CDR2 YENEEA. The CDR3 region is CASSPSTGTQKLFF. The DNA of the CDR3 is TGTGCCAGCAGCCCGTCGACGGGAACGCAAAAACTGTTTTTT.

The chain is built from TRBV5-5 and TRBJ2-7; possibly TRBD1 for D (6 bases). Trimming cost V 7 bases and J 0 bases, with 17 bases left between them. Per germline, CDR1 SGHKS and CDR2 YYEKEE (reference sequence). The CDR3 runs 15 residues. The DNA of the CDR3 is TGTGCCAGCGAAAAACAGGGAACTTACTCCTACGAGCAGTACTTC. It yields the protein CASEKQGTYSYEQYF.

The genes are TRBV11-3 and TRBJ1-2; D possibly corresponds to TRBD1 (6 bases). Germline V gene sequence: CDR1 SGHNT, CDR2 YENEEA. This CDR3 comprises 14 residues. Trimming removed 5 bases at V and 3 bases at J, with 13 bases between. Here the CDR3 reads CASSNTGIDYGYTF. CDR3 in DNA: TGTGCCAGCAGCAACACAGGGATCGACTATGGCTACACCTTC.

This clonotype was recorded a few times. V gene TRBV6-2 or TRBV6-3 combines with J gene TRBJ1-2; D remains unclear. V was cut by 0 bases and J by 0 bases, with 5 bases left in between. The germline gives CDR1 MNHEY, CDR2 SVGEGT. CDR3 length: 14 amino acids. The CDR3 spells CASSYSTTNYGYTF. CDR3 DNA sequence: TGTGCCAGCAGTTACTCAACAACTAACTATGGCTACACCTTC.